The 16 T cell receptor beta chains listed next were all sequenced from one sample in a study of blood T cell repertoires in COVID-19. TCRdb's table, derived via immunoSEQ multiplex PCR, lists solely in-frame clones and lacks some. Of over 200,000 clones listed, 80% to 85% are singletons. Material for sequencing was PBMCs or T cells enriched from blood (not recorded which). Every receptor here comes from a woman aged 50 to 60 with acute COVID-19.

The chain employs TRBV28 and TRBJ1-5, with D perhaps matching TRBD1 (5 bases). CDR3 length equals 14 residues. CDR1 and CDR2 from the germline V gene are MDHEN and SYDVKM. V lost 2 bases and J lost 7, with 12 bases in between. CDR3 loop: CASSLRTHGQPQHF. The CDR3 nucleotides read TGTGCCAGCAGTTTAAGGACACACGGACAGCCCCAGCATTTT.

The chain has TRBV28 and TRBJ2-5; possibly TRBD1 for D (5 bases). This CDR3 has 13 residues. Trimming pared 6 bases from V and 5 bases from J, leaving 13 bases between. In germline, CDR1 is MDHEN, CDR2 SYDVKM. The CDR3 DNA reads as TGTGCCAGCAGCTCAGGGTTTACGGAGACCCAGTACTTC. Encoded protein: CASSSGFTETQYF.

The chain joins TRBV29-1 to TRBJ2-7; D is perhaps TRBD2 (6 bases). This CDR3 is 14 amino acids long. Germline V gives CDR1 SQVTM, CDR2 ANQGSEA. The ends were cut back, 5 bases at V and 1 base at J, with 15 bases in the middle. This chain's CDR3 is CSVQGGDHSYEQYF. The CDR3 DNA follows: TGCAGCGTTCAGGGCGGGGACCATTCCTACGAGCAGTACTTC.

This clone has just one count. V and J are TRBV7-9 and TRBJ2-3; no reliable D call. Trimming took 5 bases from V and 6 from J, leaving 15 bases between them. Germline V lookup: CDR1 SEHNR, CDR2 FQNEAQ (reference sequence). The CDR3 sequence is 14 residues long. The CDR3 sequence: CASSPGRSIDTQYF. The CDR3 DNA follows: TGTGCCAGCAGCCCGGGTCGATCAATTGATACGCAGTATTTT.

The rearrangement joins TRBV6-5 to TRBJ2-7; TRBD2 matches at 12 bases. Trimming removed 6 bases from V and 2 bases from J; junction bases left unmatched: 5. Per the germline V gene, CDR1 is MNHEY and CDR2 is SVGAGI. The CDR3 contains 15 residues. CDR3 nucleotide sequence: TGTGCCAGCAGGCGACTAGCGGGAGACACCTACGAGCAGTACTTC. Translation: CASRRLAGDTYEQYF.

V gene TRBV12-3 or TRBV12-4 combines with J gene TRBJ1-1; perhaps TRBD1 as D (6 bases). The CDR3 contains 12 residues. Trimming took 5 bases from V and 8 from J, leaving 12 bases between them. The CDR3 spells CASSGVGTEAFF. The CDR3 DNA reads TGTGCCAGCAGTGGTGTGGGGACAGAAGCTTTCTTT.

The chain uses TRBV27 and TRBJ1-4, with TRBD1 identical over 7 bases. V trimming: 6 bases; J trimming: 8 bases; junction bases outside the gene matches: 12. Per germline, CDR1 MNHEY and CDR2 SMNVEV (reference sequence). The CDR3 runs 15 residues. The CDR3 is CASRTSGGGWEKLFF. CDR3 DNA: TGTGCCAGCAGAACATCGGGAGGGGGCTGGGAAAAACTGTTTTTT.

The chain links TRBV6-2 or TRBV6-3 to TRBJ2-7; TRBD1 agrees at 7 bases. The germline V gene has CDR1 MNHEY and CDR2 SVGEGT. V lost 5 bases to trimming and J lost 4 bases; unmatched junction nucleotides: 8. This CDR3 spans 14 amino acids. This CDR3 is CASSQLGQLYEQYF. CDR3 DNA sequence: TGTGCCAGCAGTCAACTGGGACAGTTGTACGAGCAGTACTTC.

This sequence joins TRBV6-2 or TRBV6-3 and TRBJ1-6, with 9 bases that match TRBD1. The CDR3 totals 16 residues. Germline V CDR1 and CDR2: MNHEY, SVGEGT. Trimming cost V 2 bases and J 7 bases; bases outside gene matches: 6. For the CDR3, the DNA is TGTGCCAGCAGTTACCCCGGACAGGGGCTGAATTCACCCCTCCACTTT. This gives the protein CASSYPGQGLNSPLHF.

CDR3 region: CASHQGVDNIQYF. CDR3 nucleotides: TGTGCCAGCCACCAGGGTGTCGACAACATTCAGTACTTC. The chain has TRBV18 and TRBJ2-4; a possible D gene is TRBD1 (5 bases). CDR1 and CDR2 from the germline V gene are KGHSH and LQKENI. The CDR3 contains 13 residues. Trimming cost V 8 bases and J 7 bases, with 15 bases left between them.

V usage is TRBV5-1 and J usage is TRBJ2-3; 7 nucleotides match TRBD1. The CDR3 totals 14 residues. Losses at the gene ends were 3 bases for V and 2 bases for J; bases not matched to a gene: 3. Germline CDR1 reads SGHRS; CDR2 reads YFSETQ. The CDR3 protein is CASSSGQATDTQYF. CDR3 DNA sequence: TGCGCCAGCAGCTCCGGACAGGCCACAGATACGCAGTATTTT. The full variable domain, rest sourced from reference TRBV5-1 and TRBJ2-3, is KAGVTQTPRYLIKTRGQQVTLSCSPISGHRSVSWYQQTPGQGLQFLFEYFSETQRNKGNFPGRFSGRQFSNSRSEMNVSTLELGDSALYLCASSSGQATDTQYFGPGTRLTVL.

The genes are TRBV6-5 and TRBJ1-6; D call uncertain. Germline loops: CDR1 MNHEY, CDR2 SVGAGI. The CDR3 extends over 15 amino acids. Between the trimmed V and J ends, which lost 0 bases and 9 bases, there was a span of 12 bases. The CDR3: CASSYSGTPGSPLHF. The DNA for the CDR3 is TGTGCCAGCAGTTACTCTGGCACCCCGGGTTCACCCCTCCACTTT.

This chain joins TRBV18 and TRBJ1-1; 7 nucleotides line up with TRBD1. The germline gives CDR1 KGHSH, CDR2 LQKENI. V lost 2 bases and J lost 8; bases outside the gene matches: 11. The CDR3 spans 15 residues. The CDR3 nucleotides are TGTGCCAGCTCACCAAAGGGAGAGAAGACAGGGGAAGCTTTCTTT. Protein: CASSPKGEKTGEAFF.

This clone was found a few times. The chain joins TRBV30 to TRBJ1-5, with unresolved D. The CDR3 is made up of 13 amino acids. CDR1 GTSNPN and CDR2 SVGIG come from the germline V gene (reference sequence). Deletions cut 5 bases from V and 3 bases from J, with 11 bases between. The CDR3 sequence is CAWQRSYNQPQHF. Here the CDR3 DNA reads TGTGCCTGGCAGAGGTCCTACAATCAGCCCCAGCATTTT.

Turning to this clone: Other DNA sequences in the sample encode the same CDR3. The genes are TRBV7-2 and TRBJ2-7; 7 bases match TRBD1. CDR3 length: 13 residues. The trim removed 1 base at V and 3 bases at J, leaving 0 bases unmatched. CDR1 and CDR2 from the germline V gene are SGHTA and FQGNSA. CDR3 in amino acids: CASSLDRGYEQYF. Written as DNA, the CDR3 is TGTGCCAGCAGCTTAGACAGGGGCTACGAGCAGTACTTC. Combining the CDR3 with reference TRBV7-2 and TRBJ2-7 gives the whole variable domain GAGVSQSPSNKVTEKGKDVELRCDPISGHTALYWYRQSLGQGLEFLIYFQGNSAPDKSGLPSDRFSAERTGGSVSTLTIQRTQQEDSAVYLCASSLDRGYEQYFGPGTRLTVT.

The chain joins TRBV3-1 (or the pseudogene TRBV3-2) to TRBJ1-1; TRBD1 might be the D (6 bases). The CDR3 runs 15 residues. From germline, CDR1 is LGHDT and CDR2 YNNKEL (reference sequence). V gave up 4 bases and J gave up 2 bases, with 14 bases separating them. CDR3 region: CASSRSGTQNTEAFF. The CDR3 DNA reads TGTGCCAGCAGCCGCTCCGGGACACAAAACACTGAAGCTTTCTTT.